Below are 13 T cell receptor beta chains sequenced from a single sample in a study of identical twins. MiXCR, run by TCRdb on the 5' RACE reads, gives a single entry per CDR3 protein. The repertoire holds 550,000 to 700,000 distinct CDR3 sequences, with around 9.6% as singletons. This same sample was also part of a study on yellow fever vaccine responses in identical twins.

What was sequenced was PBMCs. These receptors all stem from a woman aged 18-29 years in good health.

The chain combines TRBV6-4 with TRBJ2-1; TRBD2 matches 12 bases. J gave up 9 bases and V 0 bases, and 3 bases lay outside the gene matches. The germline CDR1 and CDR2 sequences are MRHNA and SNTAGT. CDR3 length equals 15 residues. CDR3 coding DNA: TGTGCCAGCAGTGACTCGAAGACTAGCGGGAGTGAGCAGTTCTTC. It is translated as CASSDSKTSGSEQFF.

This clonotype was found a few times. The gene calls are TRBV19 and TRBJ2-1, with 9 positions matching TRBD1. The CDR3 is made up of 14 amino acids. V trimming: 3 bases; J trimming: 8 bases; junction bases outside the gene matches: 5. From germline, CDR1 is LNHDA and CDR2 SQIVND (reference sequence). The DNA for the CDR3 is TGTGCCAGTAGTATGGGACAGGGAATGGATGAGCAGTTCTTC. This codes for CASSMGQGMDEQFF.

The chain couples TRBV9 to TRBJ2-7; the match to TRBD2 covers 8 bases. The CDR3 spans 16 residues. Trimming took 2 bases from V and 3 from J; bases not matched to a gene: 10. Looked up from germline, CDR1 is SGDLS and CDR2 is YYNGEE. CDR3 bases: TGTGCCAGCAGCGTCTCGCCGGGACTAGGGTACTACGAGCAGTACTTC. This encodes CASSVSPGLGYYEQYF.

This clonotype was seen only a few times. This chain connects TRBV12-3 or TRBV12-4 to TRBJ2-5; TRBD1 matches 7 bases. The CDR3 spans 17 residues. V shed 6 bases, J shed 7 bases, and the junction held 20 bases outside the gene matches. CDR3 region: CASRVTGQGERVGTQYF. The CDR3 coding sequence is TGTGCCAGCAGGGTTACCGGGCAGGGGGAAAGAGTCGGGACCCAGTACTTC.

The chain's CDR3 is CATSKGLAGGEQFF. For the CDR3, the DNA is TGTGCCACCAGCAAGGGACTAGCGGGAGGTGAGCAGTTCTTC. The chain links TRBV15 to TRBJ2-1, with 15 bases lining up with TRBD2. Trimming took 4 bases from V and 9 from J; bases not matched to a gene: 1. CDR3 length equals 14 residues. Per the germline V gene, CDR1 is LNHNV and CDR2 is YYDKDF (reference sequence). The entire variable domain, with the rest obtained from reference TRBV15 and TRBJ2-1, is as follows: DAMVIQNPRYQVTQFGKPVTLSCSQTLNHNVMYWYQQKSSQAPKLLFHYYDKDFNNEADTPDNFQSRRPNTSFCFLDIRSPGLGDTAMYLCATSKGLAGGEQFFGPGTRLTVL.

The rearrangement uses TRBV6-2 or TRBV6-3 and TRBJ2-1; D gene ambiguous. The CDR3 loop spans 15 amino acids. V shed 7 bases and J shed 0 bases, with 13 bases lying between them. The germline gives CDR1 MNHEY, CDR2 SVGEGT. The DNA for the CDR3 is TGTGCCAGCACCGGAGTCCCGAGCTCCTACAATGAGCAGTTCTTC. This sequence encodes CASTGVPSSYNEQFF.

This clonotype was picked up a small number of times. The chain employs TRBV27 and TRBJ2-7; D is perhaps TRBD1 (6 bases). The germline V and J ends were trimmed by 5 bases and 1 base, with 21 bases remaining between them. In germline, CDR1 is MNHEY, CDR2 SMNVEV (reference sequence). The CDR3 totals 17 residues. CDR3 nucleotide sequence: TGTGCCAGCAGTCGATGGAACCCACAGGGTTTATCCTACGAGCAGTACTTC. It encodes CASSRWNPQGLSYEQYF.

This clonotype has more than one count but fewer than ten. The CDR3 DNA sequence: TGCGCCAGCAGCCAAGAGGGGACGGGGAAGACCCAGTACTTC. Translating gives CASSQEGTGKTQYF. This chain uses TRBV4-3 with TRBJ2-5; D tentatively fits TRBD1 or TRBD2 (5 bases each). This CDR3 has 14 amino acids. Trimming removed 0 bases at V and 6 bases at J, with 11 bases between. Germline CDR1 LGHNA, CDR2 YSLEER.

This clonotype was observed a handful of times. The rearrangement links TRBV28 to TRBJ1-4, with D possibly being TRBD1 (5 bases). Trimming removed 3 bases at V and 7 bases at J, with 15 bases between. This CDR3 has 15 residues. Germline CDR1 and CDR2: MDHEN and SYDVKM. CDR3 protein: CASSFQSPGGEKLFF. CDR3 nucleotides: TGTGCCAGCAGTTTCCAGTCCCCGGGGGGTGAAAAACTGTTTTTT. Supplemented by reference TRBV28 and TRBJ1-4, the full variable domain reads DVKVTQSSRYLVKRTGEKVFLECVQDMDHENMFWYRQDPGLGLRLIYFSYDVKMKEKGDIPEGYSVSREKKERFSLILESASTNQTSMYLCASSFQSPGGEKLFFGSGTQLSVL.

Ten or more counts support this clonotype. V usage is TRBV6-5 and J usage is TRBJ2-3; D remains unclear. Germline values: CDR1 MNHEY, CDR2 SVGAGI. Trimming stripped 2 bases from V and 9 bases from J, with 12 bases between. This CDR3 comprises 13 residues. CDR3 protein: CASSYGLKITQYF. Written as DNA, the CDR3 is TGTGCCAGCAGTTACGGGCTGAAGATAACGCAGTATTTT.

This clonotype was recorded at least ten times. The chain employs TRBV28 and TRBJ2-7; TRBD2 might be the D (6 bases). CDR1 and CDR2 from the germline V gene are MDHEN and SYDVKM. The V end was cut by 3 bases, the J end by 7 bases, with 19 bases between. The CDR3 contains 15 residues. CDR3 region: CASSLRGTLGMEQYF. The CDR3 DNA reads TGTGCCAGCAGTTTGCGGGGTACGCTAGGTATGGAGCAGTACTTC.

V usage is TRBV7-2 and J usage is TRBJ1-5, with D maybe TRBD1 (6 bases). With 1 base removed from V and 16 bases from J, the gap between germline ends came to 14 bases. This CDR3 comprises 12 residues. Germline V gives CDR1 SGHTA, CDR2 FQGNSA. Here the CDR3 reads CASSLGWGRSHF. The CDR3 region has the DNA TGTGCCAGCAGCTTAGGTTGGGGGCGATCCCATTTT.

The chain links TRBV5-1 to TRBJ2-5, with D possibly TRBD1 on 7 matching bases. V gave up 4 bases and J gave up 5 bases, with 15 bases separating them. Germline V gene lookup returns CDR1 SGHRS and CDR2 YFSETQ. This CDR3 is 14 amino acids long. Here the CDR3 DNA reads TGCGCCAGCAGCCCGCAGGGGGGCGCGGAGACCCAGTACTTC. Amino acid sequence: CASSPQGGAETQYF.